This TCR beta chain was sequenced in a study of blood T cell repertoires in COVID-19. Study background: Samples taken during acute and convalescent COVID-19 were collected in the United States, Italy and Spain. In each case, the material was cDNA or gDNA derived from T cells, B-cell-depleted T cells, or PBMCs.

Original processing notes: Researchers report that nucleated cell counts were estimated from reference gene primer amplification. Clones were read by immunoSEQ multiplex PCR, and TCRdb kept only the in-frame ones, dropping some. V, J and clone size reflect that table, while D and trimming were determined from the DNA. The sample has 250,000 to 300,000 clones; around 86% are singletons. Germline V gene lookup returns CDR1 SGHDN and CDR2 FVKESK. Losses at the gene ends were 3 bases for V and 5 bases for J; bases not matched to a gene: 6. CDR3 size: 14 residues. The sequenced sample was peripheral blood. The V and J genes are TRBV14 and TRBJ1-2, with 7 bases matching TRBD1. The TCR was taken from a man between 18 and 35 years old with active or convalescent COVID-19. CDR3 amino acids: CASSHPGQSYGYTF. The CDR3 DNA follows: TGTGCCAGCAGCCATCCGGGACAGAGTTATGGCTACACCTTC.